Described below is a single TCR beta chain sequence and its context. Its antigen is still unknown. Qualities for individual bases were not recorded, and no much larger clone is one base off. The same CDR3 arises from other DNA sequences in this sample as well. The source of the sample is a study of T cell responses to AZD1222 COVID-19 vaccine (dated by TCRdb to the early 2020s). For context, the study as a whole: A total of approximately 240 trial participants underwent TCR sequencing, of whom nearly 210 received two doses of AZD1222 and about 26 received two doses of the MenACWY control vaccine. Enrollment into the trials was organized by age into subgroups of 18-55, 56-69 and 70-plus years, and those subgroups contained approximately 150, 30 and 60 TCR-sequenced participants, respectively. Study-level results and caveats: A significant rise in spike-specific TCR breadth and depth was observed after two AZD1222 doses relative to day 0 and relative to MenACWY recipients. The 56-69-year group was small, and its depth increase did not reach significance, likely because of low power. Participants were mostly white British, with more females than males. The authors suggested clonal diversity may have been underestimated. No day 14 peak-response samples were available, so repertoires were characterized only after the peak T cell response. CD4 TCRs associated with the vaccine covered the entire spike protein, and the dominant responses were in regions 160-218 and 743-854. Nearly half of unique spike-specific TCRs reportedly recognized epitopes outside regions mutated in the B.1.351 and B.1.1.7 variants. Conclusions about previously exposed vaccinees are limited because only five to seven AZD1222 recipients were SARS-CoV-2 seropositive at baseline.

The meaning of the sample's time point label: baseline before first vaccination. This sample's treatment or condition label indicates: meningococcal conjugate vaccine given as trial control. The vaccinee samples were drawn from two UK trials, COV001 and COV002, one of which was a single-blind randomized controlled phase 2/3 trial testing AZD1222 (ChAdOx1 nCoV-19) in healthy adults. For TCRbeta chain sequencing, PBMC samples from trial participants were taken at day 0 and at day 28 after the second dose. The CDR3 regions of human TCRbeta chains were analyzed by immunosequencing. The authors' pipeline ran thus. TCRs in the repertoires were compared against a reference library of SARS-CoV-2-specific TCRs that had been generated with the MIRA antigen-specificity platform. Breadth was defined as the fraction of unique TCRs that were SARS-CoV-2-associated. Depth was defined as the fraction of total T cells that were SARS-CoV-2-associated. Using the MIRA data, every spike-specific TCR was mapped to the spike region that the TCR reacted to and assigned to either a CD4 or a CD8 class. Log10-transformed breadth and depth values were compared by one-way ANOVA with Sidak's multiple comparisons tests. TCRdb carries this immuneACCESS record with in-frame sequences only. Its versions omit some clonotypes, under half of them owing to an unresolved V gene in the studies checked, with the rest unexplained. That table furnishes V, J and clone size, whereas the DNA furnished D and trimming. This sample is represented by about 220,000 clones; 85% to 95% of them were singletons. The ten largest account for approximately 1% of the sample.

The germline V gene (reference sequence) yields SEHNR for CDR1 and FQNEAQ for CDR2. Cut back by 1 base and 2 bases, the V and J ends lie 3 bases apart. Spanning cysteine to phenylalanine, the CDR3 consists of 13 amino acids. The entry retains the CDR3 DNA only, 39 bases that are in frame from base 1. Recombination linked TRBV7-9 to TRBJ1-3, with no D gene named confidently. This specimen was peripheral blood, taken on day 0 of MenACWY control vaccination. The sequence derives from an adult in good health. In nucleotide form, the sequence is TGTGCCAGCAGCTTAGGAACTGGAAACACCATATATTTT. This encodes CASSLGTGNTIYF.